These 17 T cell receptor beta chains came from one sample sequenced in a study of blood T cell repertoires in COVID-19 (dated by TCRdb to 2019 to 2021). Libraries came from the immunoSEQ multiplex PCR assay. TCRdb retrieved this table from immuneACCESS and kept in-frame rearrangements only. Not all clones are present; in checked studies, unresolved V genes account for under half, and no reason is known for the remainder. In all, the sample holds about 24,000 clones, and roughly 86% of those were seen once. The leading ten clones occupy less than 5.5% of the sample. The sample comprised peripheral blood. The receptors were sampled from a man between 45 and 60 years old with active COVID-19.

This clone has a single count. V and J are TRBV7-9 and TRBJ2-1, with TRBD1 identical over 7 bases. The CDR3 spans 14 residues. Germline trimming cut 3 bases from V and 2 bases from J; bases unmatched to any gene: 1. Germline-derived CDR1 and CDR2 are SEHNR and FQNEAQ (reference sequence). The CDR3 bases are TGTGCCAGCAGCTTGGACAGGACCTACAATGAGCAGTTCTTC. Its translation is CASSLDRTYNEQFF.

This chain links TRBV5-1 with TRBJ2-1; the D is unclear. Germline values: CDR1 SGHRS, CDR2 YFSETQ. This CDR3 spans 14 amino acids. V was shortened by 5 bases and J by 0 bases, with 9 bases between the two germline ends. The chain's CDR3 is CASSPFGSYNEQFF. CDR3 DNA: TGCGCCAGCAGTCCGTTCGGCTCCTACAATGAGCAGTTCTTC.

CDR3 sequence (DNA): TGTGCCAGCAGCTCGCAGGGGGCCCTGGGAGATACGCAGTATTTT. Its protein product is CASSSQGALGDTQYF. This chain connects TRBV7-9 to TRBJ2-3, with 8 bases fitting TRBD1. The CDR3 has 15 residues. The V gene's germline CDR1 is SEHNR and CDR2 FQNEAQ (reference sequence). Trimming removed 4 bases from V and 5 bases from J; junction bases left unmatched: 8. Filled out from reference TRBV7-9 and TRBJ2-3, the complete variable domain reads DTGVSQNPRHKITKRGQNVTFRCDPISEHNRLYWYRQTLGQGPEFLTYFQNEAQLEKSRLLSDRFSAERPKGSFSTLEIQRTEQGDSAMYLCASSSQGALGDTQYFGPGTRLTVL.

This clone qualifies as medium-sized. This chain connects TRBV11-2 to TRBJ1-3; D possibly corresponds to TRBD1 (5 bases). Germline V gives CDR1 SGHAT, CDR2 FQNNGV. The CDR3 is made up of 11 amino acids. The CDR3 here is CAGGTGNTIYF. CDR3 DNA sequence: TGTGCGGGGGGTACTGGAAACACCATATATTTT.

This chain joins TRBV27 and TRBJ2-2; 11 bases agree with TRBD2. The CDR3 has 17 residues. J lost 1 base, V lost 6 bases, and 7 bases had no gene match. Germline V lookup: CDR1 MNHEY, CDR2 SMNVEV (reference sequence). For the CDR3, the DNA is TGTGCCAGCAGATCCGGGACTAGCGGCCTGAACACCGGGGAGCTGTTTTTT. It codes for CASRSGTSGLNTGELFF.

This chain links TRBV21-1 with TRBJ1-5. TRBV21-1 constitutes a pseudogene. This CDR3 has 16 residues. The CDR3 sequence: CASSIPQLYSNQPQHF. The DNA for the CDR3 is TGTGCCAGCAGCATACCCCAACTCTATAGCAATCAGCCCCAGCATTTT.

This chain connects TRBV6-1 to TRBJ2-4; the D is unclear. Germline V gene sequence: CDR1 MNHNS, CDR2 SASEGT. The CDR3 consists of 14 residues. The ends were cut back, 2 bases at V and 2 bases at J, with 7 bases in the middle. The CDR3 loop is CASSEPVTKNIQYF. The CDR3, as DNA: TGTGCCAGCAGTGAACCAGTAACCAAAAACATTCAGTACTTC.

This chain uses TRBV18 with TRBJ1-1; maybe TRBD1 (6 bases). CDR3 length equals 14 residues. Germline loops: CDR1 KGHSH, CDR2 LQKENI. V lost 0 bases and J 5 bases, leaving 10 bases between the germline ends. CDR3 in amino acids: CASSPPIRGTEAFF. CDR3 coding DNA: TGTGCCAGCTCACCACCTATCAGGGGAACTGAAGCTTTCTTT. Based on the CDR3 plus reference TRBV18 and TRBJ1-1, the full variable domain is NAGVMQNPRHLVRRRGQEARLRCSPMKGHSHVYWYRQLPEEGLKFMVYLQKENIIDESGMPKERFSAEFPKEGPSILRIQQVVRGDSAAYFCASSPPIRGTEAFFGQGTRLTVV.

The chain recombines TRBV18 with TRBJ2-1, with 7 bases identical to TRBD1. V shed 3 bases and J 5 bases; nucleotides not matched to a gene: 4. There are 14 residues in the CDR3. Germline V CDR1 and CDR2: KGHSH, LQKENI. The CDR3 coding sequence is TGTGCCAGCTCACCCCAGACAGGGAACAATGAGCAGTTCTTC. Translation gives CASSPQTGNNEQFF.

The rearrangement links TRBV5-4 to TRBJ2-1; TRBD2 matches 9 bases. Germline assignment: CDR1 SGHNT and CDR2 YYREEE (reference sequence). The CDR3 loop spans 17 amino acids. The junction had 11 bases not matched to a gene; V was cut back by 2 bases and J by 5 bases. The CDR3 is CASSLSSGAISNNEQFF. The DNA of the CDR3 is TGTGCCAGCAGCTTATCTAGCGGGGCCATTTCAAACAATGAGCAGTTCTTC.

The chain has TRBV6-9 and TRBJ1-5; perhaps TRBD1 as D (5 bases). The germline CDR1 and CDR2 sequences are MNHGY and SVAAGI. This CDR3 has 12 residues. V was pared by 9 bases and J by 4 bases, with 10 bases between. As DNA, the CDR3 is TGTGCCAGACGACAGCCGAATCAGCCCCAGCATTTT. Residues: CARRQPNQPQHF.

CDR3 bases: TGCGCCAGCAGCTATAGCCCTTTCCGGGGGGGCAACGGGGCGACCCAGTACTTC. Amino acids: CASSYSPFRGGNGATQYF. V gene TRBV4-3 combines with J gene TRBJ2-5, with TRBD2 matching over 8 bases. CDR1 is LGHNA, CDR2 YSLEER, per germline. V lost 5 bases, J lost 7 bases, and 21 bases stayed unmatched. This CDR3 has 18 residues.

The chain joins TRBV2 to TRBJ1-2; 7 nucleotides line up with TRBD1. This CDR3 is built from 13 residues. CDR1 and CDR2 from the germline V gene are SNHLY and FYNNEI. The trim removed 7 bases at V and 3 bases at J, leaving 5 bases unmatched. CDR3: CASKQGTDYGYTF. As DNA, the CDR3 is TGTGCCAGCAAGCAAGGGACAGACTATGGCTACACCTTC.

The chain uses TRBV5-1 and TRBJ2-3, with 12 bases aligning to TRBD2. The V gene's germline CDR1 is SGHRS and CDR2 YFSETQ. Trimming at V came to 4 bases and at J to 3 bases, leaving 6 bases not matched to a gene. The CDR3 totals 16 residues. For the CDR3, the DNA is TGCGCCAGCAGCATTCGCGGACTAGCGGGGACAGATACGCAGTATTTT. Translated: CASSIRGLAGTDTQYF.

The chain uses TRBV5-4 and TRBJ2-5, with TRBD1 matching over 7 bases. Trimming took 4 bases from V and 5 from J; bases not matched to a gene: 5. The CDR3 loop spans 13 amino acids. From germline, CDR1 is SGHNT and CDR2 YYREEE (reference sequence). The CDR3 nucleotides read TGTGCCAGCAGCCTAACAGGGGTGGAGACCCAGTACTTC. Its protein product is CASSLTGVETQYF. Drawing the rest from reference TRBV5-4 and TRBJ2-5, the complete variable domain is ETGVTQSPTHLIKTRGQQVTLRCSSQSGHNTVSWYQQALGQGPQFIFQYYREEENGRGNFPPRFSGLQFPNYSSELNVNALELDDSALYLCASSLTGVETQYFGPGTRLLVL.

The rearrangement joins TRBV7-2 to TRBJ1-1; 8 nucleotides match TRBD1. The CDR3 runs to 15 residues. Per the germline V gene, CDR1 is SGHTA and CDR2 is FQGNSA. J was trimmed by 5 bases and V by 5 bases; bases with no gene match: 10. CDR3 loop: CASSPYRGGKTEAFF. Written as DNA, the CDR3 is TGTGCCAGCAGCCCCTACAGGGGGGGAAAAACTGAAGCTTTCTTT.

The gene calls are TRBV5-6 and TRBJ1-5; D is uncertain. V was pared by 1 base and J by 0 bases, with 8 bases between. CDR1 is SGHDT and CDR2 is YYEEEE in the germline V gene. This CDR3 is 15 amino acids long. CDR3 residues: CASSLSFYSNQPQHF. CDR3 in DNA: TGTGCCAGCAGCTTGTCTTTCTATAGCAATCAGCCCCAGCATTTT.